These 14 T cell receptor beta chains were all obtained from the same sample, sequenced in a study of tumor and adjacent non-tumor tissue in lung cancer (dated by TCRdb to the late 2010s). Bulk unsorted tissue served as the source for RNA extraction, and RNA quality was assessed using a NanoDrop ND-1000 and an Agilent 2100. Preparation of the library involved multiplex PCR. The instrument given in TCRdb is Illumina HiSeq 2500. Following protocols modified from ARM-PCR, the researchers constructed TCRbeta libraries through three rounds of nested PCR with primers (Table S4). Using fastp at Q25 and MiXCR, TCRdb reprocessed the public reads and kept productive beta chains. A single entry per CDR3 protein holds the most common genes and DNA from its merged rows. The sample data list about 93,000 distinct CDR3 sequences, and just over 65% of these were observed just once. The ten biggest clones cover around 20% of the sample.

Sequenced input: lung tumor tissue. The receptors stem from a man in his 60s with non-small cell lung cancer.

About this clonotype: The junction departs from germline at one end; a sequencing error may be responsible. The J gene is TRBJ1-1, the V gene TRBV5-1; the D gene is possibly TRBD1 (5 bases). The V gene's germline CDR1 is SGHRS and CDR2 YFSETQ. This CDR3 has 16 amino acids. Here the CDR3 reads CANSLEGTLLNTEAFF. The CDR3 DNA follows: TGCGCCAACAGCTTGGAAGGGACTCTTTTGAACACTGAAGCTTTCTTT.

With regard to this clonotype: This may be a read error, as it is one base from a much larger clone. The chain links TRBV5-1 to TRBJ1-1, with 11 bases identical to TRBD1. Germline assignment: CDR1 SGHRS and CDR2 YFSETQ. The CDR3 is 15 amino acids. The CDR3: CASRTGGADRDEPFF. CDR3 bases: TGCGCCAGTAGGACAGGGGGCGCGGATCGTGATGAACCTTTCTTT.

This clonotype was detected a few times. This may stem from a read error, because a much larger clone lies one nucleotide away. This chain uses TRBV5-1 with TRBJ1-3; D unclear. This CDR3 region has 15 residues. Germline-derived CDR1 and CDR2 are SGHRS and YFSETQ. The CDR3 is CASGLVASSGNTIYF. The CDR3 DNA sequence: TGCGCCAGCGGCTTGGTTGCCAGCTCTGGAAACACCATATATTTT.

This chain uses TRBV5-5 with TRBJ1-1; D is undetermined. The CDR3 contains 15 residues. V lost 0 bases to trimming and J lost 3 bases, with 12 bases between them. Looked up from germline, CDR1 is SGHKS and CDR2 is YYEKEE (reference sequence). The CDR3 reads CASSLGVRMDTEAFF. CDR3 bases: TGTGCCAGCAGCTTGGGTGTCAGAATGGACACTGAAGCTTTCTTT.

Details on this clonotype: The germline gene is not matched at one end of the junction; a read error may be the cause. The rearrangement uses TRBV11-3 and TRBJ2-2; 9 bases are shared with TRBD1. CDR1 and CDR2 (germline): SGHNT, YENEEA. CDR3 length: 15 amino acids. CDR3 amino acids: CAGSPGTGIAGELFF. The CDR3 DNA reads as TGTGCCGGCAGCCCCGGGACAGGGATCGCCGGGGAGCTGTTTTTT.

CDR3 amino acids: CATSDLLSYNEQFF. In nucleotides, the CDR3 is TGTGCCACCAGTGATTTGCTCAGCTACAATGAGCAGTTCTTC. V and J are TRBV24-1 and TRBJ2-1; D call uncertain. Per the germline V gene, CDR1 is KGHDR and CDR2 is SFDVKD. V lost 0 bases and J lost 3, with 5 bases in between. The CDR3 totals 14 residues.

Concerning this clonotype: At one boundary the junction diverges from the germline segment, which might be a read error. V usage is TRBV5-1 and J usage is TRBJ2-5; D possibly corresponds to TRBD2 (5 bases). CDR1 is SGHRS, CDR2 YFSETQ, per germline. The CDR3 is 15 amino acids. The CDR3 is CASSSQRRIQGTQYF. CDR3 coding DNA: TGCGCCAGCAGCTCCCAGCGGCGGATCCAAGGGACCCAGTACTTC.

The chain joins TRBV29-1 to TRBJ1-1; possibly TRBD1 for D (5 bases). The CDR3 extends over 13 amino acids. V lost 6 bases and J 0 bases, leaving 11 bases between the germline ends. Germline CDR1 is SQVTM and CDR2 is ANQGSEA. CDR3 bases: TGCAGCGTCGATGGGGGAATGAACACTGAAGCTTTCTTT. Its translation: CSVDGGMNTEAFF.

As regards this clonotype: Possible read error: a much larger clone is one base away. The chain couples TRBV28 to TRBJ2-7; unclear D gene. CDR1 MDHEN and CDR2 SYDVKM come from the germline V gene. V lost 6 bases to trimming and J lost 3 bases, with 15 bases between them. The CDR3 has 14 amino acids. The CDR3 loop reads CASSLRSNVYEQYF. The DNA of the CDR3 is TGTGCCAGCAGCTTACGGTCCAACGTCTACGAGCAGTACTTC.

This clonotype was seen repeatedly, ten times or more. The CDR3 nucleotides read TGTGCCAGCAGTGGGGCGGGCGGGAGTGGCTACGAGCAGTACTTC. Residues: CASSGAGGSGYEQYF. The V and J genes are TRBV28 and TRBJ2-7, with TRBD2 matching 7 bases. V lost 5 bases and J lost 3; bases outside the gene matches: 10. The CDR3 length is 15 residues. CDR1 is MDHEN, CDR2 SYDVKM, per germline.

About this clonotype: The junction departs from germline at one end; a sequencing error may be responsible. The chain joins TRBV6-2 or TRBV6-3 to TRBJ2-2, with D tentatively TRBD1 or TRBD2 (6 bases each). Germline V gene lookup returns CDR1 MNHEY and CDR2 SVGEGT. This CDR3 is built from 14 residues. The DNA for the CDR3 is TGTGCCAGCAGCGACAGGACGAACACCGGGGGGCTGTTTTTT. The encoded protein is CASSDRTNTGGLFF.

Remarks on this clonotype: Being one base from a much bigger clone, this may be a read error. This chain connects TRBV10-3 to TRBJ2-1; D ambiguous. Germline CDR1 and CDR2: ENHRY and SYGVKD. CDR3 length equals 15 residues. The CDR3 reads CAISDTQSSYNGQFF. Here the CDR3 DNA reads TGTGCCATCAGTGATACACAGAGCTCCTACAATGGGCAGTTCTTC.

The chain combines TRBV20-1 with TRBJ2-3, with 9 bases lining up with TRBD2. CDR1 is DFQATT, CDR2 SNEGSKA, per germline (reference sequence). The V gene end was trimmed by 0 bases and the J gene end by 4 bases; junction bases not matched to a gene: 11. CDR3 length equals 17 residues. CDR3 DNA: TGCAGTGCTAGAGATCTTCTAGCGGGGTTGGAGTCAGATACGCAGTATTTT. It is translated as CSARDLLAGLESDTQYF.

As to this clonotype: A read error may account for a junction end that differs from germline. The chain employs TRBV4-2 and TRBJ2-3; D is unresolved. Germline CDR1 and CDR2: LGHNA and YNFKEQ. The CDR3 sequence is 11 residues long. The CDR3 loop is CASNLGDTQYF. The CDR3 DNA is TGTGCCAGCAACCTGGGTGATACGCAGTATTTC.